Below, 8 T cell receptor beta chains from the same sample are listed, as sequenced in a study of blood T cell repertoires in COVID-19. Produced via immunoSEQ multiplex PCR; TCRdb's table is partial and in-frame only. The sample shows approximately 310,000 clones, more than 75% of them seen only once. The sample taken for sequencing was peripheral blood. Source of these receptors: a man in his fifties or sixties with active or convalescent COVID-19.

The chain couples TRBV2 to TRBJ2-7, with TRBD1 identical over 9 bases. This CDR3 contains 13 residues. Per germline, CDR1 SNHLY and CDR2 FYNNEI. V dropped 6 bases and J dropped 3; count of bases not matched to a gene: 3. The CDR3 DNA reads TGTGCCAGCAGCGGGACAGGGAGCTACGAGCAGTACTTC. Its protein is CASSGTGSYEQYF.

V is TRBV20-1 and J is TRBJ2-7, with D possibly being TRBD1 (5 bases). The CDR3 has 11 residues. Germline V gene data show CDR1 as DFQATT and CDR2 as SNEGSKA (reference sequence). V lost 5 bases to trimming and J lost 4 bases, with 9 bases between them. This chain's CDR3 is CSAVGVYEQYF. The DNA for the CDR3 is TGCAGTGCTGTAGGGGTTTACGAGCAGTACTTC.

The CDR3 nucleotides read TGCGCCAGCAGCCAAGGGCCGACAGGGGCGTCAGATACGCAGTATTTT. Translation gives CASSQGPTGASDTQYF. The rearrangement joins TRBV4-3 to TRBJ2-3; TRBD1 matches at 8 bases. This CDR3 is 16 amino acids long. Per the germline V gene, CDR1 is LGHNA and CDR2 is YSLEER. Unmatched junction bases numbered 7, after V lost 1 base and J lost 4 bases.

This clone has only a few counts. The chain employs TRBV28 and TRBJ1-3; D remains unclear. There are 13 residues in the CDR3. V was cut by 3 bases and J by 4 bases, with 7 bases left in between. From germline, CDR1 is MDHEN and CDR2 SYDVKM. Here the CDR3 DNA reads TGTGCCAGCAGTTTCCTAGCCGGAAACACCATATATTTT. Its protein is CASSFLAGNTIYF.

The chain couples TRBV3-1 (or the pseudogene TRBV3-2) to TRBJ1-1; D unresolved. Germline CDR1 is LGHDT and CDR2 is YNNKEL (reference sequence). The length of the CDR3 is 19 residues. Trimming took off 2 bases at V and 0 bases at J, with 22 bases between the two ends. CDR3 nucleotide sequence: TGTGCCAGCAGCCAATGTTCAAGCTGCCCCATGCCGATGAACACTGAAGCTTTCTTT. It encodes CASSQCSSCPMPMNTEAFF.

Only a few counts were recorded for this clone. The chain links TRBV6-5 to TRBJ1-1, with a possible D match to TRBD1 (5 bases). Deletions cut 8 bases from V and 2 bases from J, with 15 bases between. The CDR3 loop spans 14 amino acids. The germline V gene encodes CDR1 MNHEY and CDR2 SVGAGI. The CDR3 loop reads CASLKGGANTEAFF. The CDR3 bases are TGTGCCAGCTTAAAAGGTGGGGCTAACACTGAAGCTTTCTTT.

This chain joins TRBV28 and TRBJ2-7, with TRBD1 matching over 10 bases. The CDR3 is 14 amino acids. Germline trimming cut 10 bases from V and 2 bases from J; bases unmatched to any gene: 8. Germline CDR1 reads MDHEN; CDR2 reads SYDVKM. This CDR3 is CATFPGTGAYEQYF. In DNA form, the CDR3 reads TGTGCCACCTTTCCCGGGACAGGGGCCTACGAGCAGTACTTC.

This clone was counted a single time. This chain connects TRBV11-2 to TRBJ2-5; maybe TRBD2 (5 bases). This CDR3 is built from 13 residues. Between the trimmed V and J ends, which lost 3 bases and 5 bases, there was a span of 10 bases. CDR1 SGHAT and CDR2 FQNNGV come from the germline V gene. This CDR3 reads CASSFGGEETQYF. The DNA for the CDR3 is TGTGCCAGCAGCTTTGGAGGAGAGGAGACCCAGTACTTC. Variable domain in full (rest from reference TRBV11-2 and TRBJ2-5): EAGVAQSPRYKIIEKRQSVAFWCNPISGHATLYWYQQILGQGPKLLIQFQNNGVVDDSQLPKDRFSAERLKGVDSTLKIQPAKLEDSAVYLCASSFGGEETQYFGPGTRLLVL.